These 29 T cell receptor beta chains were sequenced from one sample in a study of vaccination and CD4 T cells after COVID-19. The Oncomine TCR Beta short-read assay was what sequenced the DNA obtained from cultured CD4+ T cells. TCRdb fed the PCR reads into MiXCR, producing one record per CDR3 protein. The sample lists about 13,000 distinct CDR3 sequences, more than 70% occurring once. For these TCRs, the target antigens are not known. The sample's treatment: approximately 9-day PBMC culture with coronavirus spike peptide pools or control peptides (ViraFEST assay). Specimen: CD4+ T cells from blood, cultured in vitro. Source of these receptors: a human donor who had recovered from COVID-19.

The chain joins TRBV20-1 to TRBJ1-5; maybe TRBD1 (5 bases). The CDR3 spans 13 residues. Germline V CDR1 and CDR2: DFQATT, SNEGSKA (reference sequence). Trimming left V 6 bases short and J 2 bases short, with 11 bases between. The CDR3 nucleotides read TGCAGTGCGCCCCGGGGCGGCAATCAGCCCCAGCATTTT. It encodes CSAPRGGNQPQHF.

The V gene is TRBV7-9, the J gene TRBJ1-2; D is uncertain. Germline values: CDR1 SEHNR, CDR2 FQNEAQ (reference sequence). This CDR3 has 13 residues. The V gene lost 0 bases and the J gene lost 2 bases, with 4 bases spanning the gap. CDR3: CASSLALNYGYTF. In DNA, the CDR3 is TGTGCCAGCAGCTTAGCACTGAACTATGGCTACACCTTC.

CDR3 in amino acids: CATARDSHNSPLHF. The CDR3 DNA is TGCGCCACCGCCCGGGACAGCCATAATTCACCCCTCCACTTT. This rearrangement joins TRBV10-2 to TRBJ1-6; 7 positions match TRBD1. The V gene end was trimmed by 10 bases and the J gene end by 5 bases; junction bases not matched to a gene: 8. This CDR3 is 14 amino acids long. CDR1 and CDR2 (germline): WSHSY, SAAADI.

This clonotype occurred a few times. The CDR3 region has the DNA TGTGCCAGCAGCCCGAGACAGGGGGCCCACCCTAGGCCCCAGCATTTT. As protein: CASSPRQGAHPRPQHF. The chain has TRBV7-2 and TRBJ1-5; 10 bases are shared with TRBD1. V lost 5 bases, J lost 9 bases, and 13 bases stayed unmatched. The CDR3 runs to 16 residues. Germline V gene lookup returns CDR1 SGHTA and CDR2 FQGNSA.

This chain joins TRBV6-1 and TRBJ1-5, with D possibly TRBD1 on 5 matching bases. Germline-derived CDR1 and CDR2 are MNHNS and SASEGT. The CDR3 runs 18 residues. Trimming took 5 bases from V and 0 from J, leaving 20 bases between them. CDR3 in amino acids: CASSRPGPPGYSNQPQHF. The CDR3 DNA sequence: TGTGCCAGCAGTCGACCGGGGCCTCCTGGGTATAGCAATCAGCCCCAGCATTTT.

This clonotype was seen only once. The CDR3 loop is CSATLPGGSTF. Here the CDR3 DNA reads TGCAGTGCTACACTCCCCGGCGGGAGCACCTTC. The chain carries TRBV20-1 and TRBJ1-2; D uncertain. Trimming removed 4 bases from V and 13 bases from J, with 16 bases in between. CDR1 DFQATT and CDR2 SNEGSKA come from the germline V gene (reference sequence). The CDR3 length is 11 residues.

This chain connects TRBV6-1 to TRBJ2-5, with 12 bases aligning to TRBD2. Per germline, CDR1 MNHNS and CDR2 SASEGT. Losses at the gene ends were 1 base for V and 4 bases for J; bases not matched to a gene: 1. This CDR3 has 15 residues. The CDR3 nucleotides are TGTGCCAGCAGTGAAGGGGGACTAGCGGGAGAGACCCAGTACTTC. Translating gives CASSEGGLAGETQYF.

J is TRBJ2-7 and V is TRBV20-1; D tentatively reads TRBD1 or TRBD2 (5 bases each). Germline CDR1 reads DFQATT; CDR2 reads SNEGSKA (reference sequence). Trimming stripped 6 bases from V and 2 bases from J, with 11 bases between. The CDR3 extends over 12 amino acids. The CDR3 spells CSAVGAPYEQYF. As DNA, the CDR3 is TGCAGTGCCGTCGGGGCTCCCTACGAGCAGTACTTC.

This clonotype occurred a few times. The V call is TRBV2, the J call TRBJ1-2; D ambiguous. This CDR3 has 8 residues. CDR1 SNHLY and CDR2 FYNNEI come from the germline V gene. With 9 bases removed from V and 6 bases from J, the gap between germline ends came to 2 bases. CDR3 sequence (DNA): TGTGCCAGACATGGCTACACCTTC. Translating it yields CARHGYTF. Full variable domain (outside the CDR3, taken from reference TRBV2 and TRBJ1-2): EPEVTQTPSHQVTQMGQEVILRCVPISNHLYFYWYRQILGQKVEFLVSFYNNEISEKSEIFDDQFSVERPDGSNFTLKIRSTKLEDSAMYFCARHGYTFGSGTRLTVV.

The gene calls are TRBV15 and TRBJ2-3; D possibly corresponds to TRBD2 (5 bases). Trimming took 6 bases from V and 3 from J, leaving 10 bases between them. This CDR3 contains 13 residues. Germline-derived CDR1 and CDR2 are LNHNV and YYDKDF (reference sequence). The CDR3 sequence: CATRQRTTDTQYF. The CDR3 nucleotides are TGTGCCACCAGGCAGCGGACTACAGATACGCAGTATTTT. Supplemented by reference TRBV15 and TRBJ2-3, the full variable domain reads DAMVIQNPRYQVTQFGKPVTLSCSQTLNHNVMYWYQQKSSQAPKLLFHYYDKDFNNEADTPDNFQSRRPNTSFCFLDIRSPGLGDTAMYLCATRQRTTDTQYFGPGTRLTVL.

The chain combines TRBV6-2 or TRBV6-3 with TRBJ2-7; D gene unclear. Trimming removed 6 bases at V and 0 bases at J, with 9 bases between. Germline CDR1 and CDR2: MNHEY and SVGEGT. This CDR3 region has 13 residues. The CDR3 spells CASSRLGSYEQYF. The CDR3 coding sequence is TGTGCCAGCAGCCGCCTCGGCTCCTACGAGCAGTACTTC.

The V call is TRBV20-1, the J call TRBJ1-5, with 8 bases that match TRBD1. Germline assignment: CDR1 DFQATT and CDR2 SNEGSKA (reference sequence). The CDR3 length is 14 residues. Trimming at V came to 3 bases and at J to 6 bases, leaving 7 bases not matched to a gene. DNA of the CDR3: TGCAGTGCTAGGAGAGGACAGGGAGGTCAGCCCCAGCATTTT. This translates into CSARRGQGGQPQHF.

This rearrangement joins TRBV10-3 to TRBJ1-2, with TRBD1 as a possible D gene (6 bases). The V gene's germline CDR1 is ENHRY and CDR2 SYGVKD. The CDR3 covers 14 residues. V was trimmed by 7 bases and J by 2 bases, leaving 14 bases between them. CDR3 coding DNA: TGTGCCATCACCGCCGGGGGGCGCAACTATGGCTACACCTTC. As protein: CAITAGGRNYGYTF.

The chain combines TRBV20-1 with TRBJ1-2, with unresolved D. CDR1 and CDR2 from the germline V gene are DFQATT and SNEGSKA (reference sequence). This CDR3 contains 13 residues. V was shortened by 5 bases and J by 3 bases, with 13 bases between the two germline ends. In DNA form, the CDR3 reads TGCAGTGCTCCCACTCAGCGTCACTATGGCTACACCTTC. The encoded protein is CSAPTQRHYGYTF.

The chain recombines TRBV28 with TRBJ2-7; 7 bases fit TRBD2. CDR1 MDHEN and CDR2 SYDVKM come from the germline V gene. The CDR3 is made up of 14 amino acids. V was clipped by 8 bases and J by 2 bases; unmatched bases: 9. The CDR3 protein is CASRGTGGPYEQYF. The CDR3 bases are TGTGCCAGCCGGGGAACGGGAGGCCCCTACGAGCAGTACTTC.

The chain couples TRBV20-1 to TRBJ1-1, with D maybe TRBD1 (6 bases). The length of the CDR3 is 13 residues. Germline CDR1 and CDR2: DFQATT and SNEGSKA (reference sequence). Trimming cost V 6 bases and J 0 bases, with 11 bases left between them. Here the CDR3 reads CSAKGGVNTEAFF. The CDR3 DNA reads TGCAGTGCCAAGGGGGGAGTGAACACTGAAGCTTTCTTT.

The rearrangement uses TRBV20-1 and TRBJ1-2; a possible D gene is TRBD1 (5 bases). Germline V lookup: CDR1 DFQATT, CDR2 SNEGSKA (reference sequence). This CDR3 region has 12 residues. Trimming removed 8 bases from V and 1 base from J, with 11 bases in between. The DNA of the CDR3 is TGCAGTACCCCACAGGATAACTATGGCTACACCTTC. This codes for CSTPQDNYGYTF.

J is TRBJ2-5 and V is TRBV27, with TRBD2 matching over 13 bases. V was pared by 6 bases and J by 1 base, with 11 bases of the junction left unmatched. There are 18 residues in the CDR3. The germline V gene encodes CDR1 MNHEY and CDR2 SMNVEV (reference sequence). The chain's CDR3 is CASSSRLAGGPFQETQYF. The CDR3, as DNA: TGTGCCAGCAGCTCAAGACTAGCGGGAGGTCCCTTCCAAGAGACCCAGTACTTC.

The chain has TRBV7-2 and TRBJ1-5; D ambiguous. The CDR3 has 13 residues. Trimming stripped 1 base from V and 5 bases from J, with 6 bases between. Looked up from germline, CDR1 is SGHTA and CDR2 is FQGNSA. CDR3: CASSLGVDQPQHF. Here the CDR3 DNA reads TGTGCCAGCAGCTTAGGGGTCGATCAGCCCCAGCATTTT.

The chain carries TRBV19 and TRBJ1-2; D is undetermined. The germline gives CDR1 LNHDA, CDR2 SQIVND (reference sequence). V was clipped by 3 bases and J by 3 bases, with 8 bases between them. The CDR3 consists of 13 residues. The CDR3 bases are TGTGCCAGTAGTATCGAACAGTACTATGGCTACACCTTC. This encodes CASSIEQYYGYTF.

The J gene is TRBJ2-3, the V gene TRBV7-9; 8 positions match TRBD1. The germline gives CDR1 SEHNR, CDR2 FQNEAQ (reference sequence). Trimming cost V 5 bases and J 2 bases; bases outside gene matches: 9. The CDR3 is 16 amino acids. CDR3 sequence (DNA): TGTGCCAGCAGCCCCCGGACAGGGCAAAACACAGATACGCAGTATTTT. It encodes CASSPRTGQNTDTQYF.

V is TRBV7-2 and J is TRBJ2-7, with D possibly being TRBD1 or TRBD2 (5 bases each). Between the trimmed V and J ends, which lost 2 bases and 5 bases, there was a span of 13 bases. The CDR3 runs to 14 residues. The germline V gene has CDR1 SGHTA and CDR2 FQGNSA. DNA for the CDR3: TGTGCCAGCAGCTTATTCAGGGACCCCCACGAGCAGTACTTC. As protein: CASSLFRDPHEQYF.

The chain employs TRBV6-2 or TRBV6-3 and TRBJ1-2; 8 nucleotides align to TRBD1. The CDR3 contains 15 residues. CDR1 and CDR2 from the germline V gene are MNHEY and SVGEGT. V lost 2 bases and J lost 4; bases outside the gene matches: 6. The DNA of the CDR3 is TGTGCCAGCAGTTACGGGACAGGAAAAAGCTATGGCTACACCTTC. This sequence encodes CASSYGTGKSYGYTF.

The chain is built from TRBV20-1 and TRBJ2-7; D is possibly TRBD1 (5 bases). CDR1 and CDR2 (germline): DFQATT, SNEGSKA (reference sequence). The length of the CDR3 is 14 residues. With 3 bases removed from V and 2 bases from J, the gap between germline ends came to 14 bases. CDR3 in DNA: TGCAGTGCTAGCACAGGCGTCGCCCCCTACGAGCAGTACTTC. Its protein is CSASTGVAPYEQYF.

The V call is TRBV6-5, the J call TRBJ2-5, with no clear D. Germline loops: CDR1 MNHEY, CDR2 SVGAGI. This CDR3 has 16 residues. V lost 1 base and J 5 bases, leaving 17 bases between the germline ends. The CDR3 DNA follows: TGTGCCAGCAGTTACTGGGGAAAACAAAGGGCGGAGACCCAGTACTTC. Its protein product is CASSYWGKQRAETQYF.

The V call is TRBV20-1, the J call TRBJ2-5; the D gene is possibly TRBD2 (6 bases). Germline-derived CDR1 and CDR2 are DFQATT and SNEGSKA (reference sequence). The V end was cut by 3 bases, the J end by 5 bases, with 13 bases between. The CDR3 contains 13 residues. This CDR3 is CSASGGRWETQYF. The CDR3 DNA is TGCAGTGCTAGTGGGGGGAGGTGGGAGACCCAGTACTTC.

This clonotype has a handful of counts. This chain connects TRBV6-1 to TRBJ2-1; D is unclear. The CDR3 runs to 12 residues. From germline, CDR1 is MNHNS and CDR2 SASEGT. V was trimmed by 7 bases and J by 6 bases, leaving 10 bases between them. The CDR3 bases are TGTGCCAGCACCCTCCGGGCCAATGAGCAGTTCTTC. This encodes CASTLRANEQFF.

This rearrangement joins TRBV28 to TRBJ2-7, with no clear D. V lost 3 bases to trimming and J lost 8 bases, with 11 bases between them. Germline assignment: CDR1 MDHEN and CDR2 SYDVKM. This CDR3 region has 12 residues. CDR3 nucleotide sequence: TGTGCCAGCAGTTTTCGCCCCGTCCAGCAGTACTTC. Its protein product is CASSFRPVQQYF.

The chain recombines TRBV2 with TRBJ2-1; TRBD1 aligns across 9 bases. The length of the CDR3 is 13 residues. CDR1 and CDR2 from the germline V gene are SNHLY and FYNNEI. V shed 6 bases, J shed 8 bases, and the junction held 5 bases outside the gene matches. The CDR3 reads CASRRDRVDEQFF. CDR3 in DNA: TGTGCCAGCAGGAGGGACAGGGTAGATGAGCAGTTCTTC.